This TCR beta chain was observed in a study of post-analysis software for immune sequencing data. With 4 bases clipped from V and 9 bases from J, the junction kept 10 bases outside the gene matches. The CDR3 consists of 17 residues. CDR1 is SGDLS, CDR2 YYNGEE, per germline. TCR beta cDNA libraries had unique molecular identifiers. One entry per CDR3 protein results from TCRdb running MiXCR on the PCR reads. The sample includes roughly 570,000 distinct CDR3 sequences, roughly 34% of them seen just once. As concerns this clonotype: Its antigen is not known.

Study-wide results and limits: A few TRBV segments (TRBV5-6, TRBV5-1 and TRBV20-1 among them) occurred more frequently in patients than in controls. There was significantly lower normalized Chao1 diversity in multiple sclerosis patients than in controls.

V and J are TRBV9 and TRBJ2-1, with 16 positions matching TRBD2. This sequence was found in a girl younger than 18 with multiple sclerosis. Sequencing used blood. The CDR3 coding sequence is TGTGCCAGCAGCTCACTCCCGGGACTAGCGGGGGGGAGTGAGCAGTTCTTC. This gives the protein CASSSLPGLAGGSEQFF.